Listed below are T cell receptor beta chains from one sample, sequenced in a study of blood T cell repertoires in COVID-19. This table comes from immunoSEQ multiplex PCR, and its TCRdb copy is limited to in-frame clones, with some not included. Found here are 150,000 or so clones, about 90% of them singletons; the top ten hold about 3.9%. The specimen was peripheral blood. The receptors here all came from a woman in her 70s with acute or convalescent COVID-19. The CDR3 runs from the conserved cysteine through the conserved F or W. The D gene is left open where the match is weak. Some rows have no size entry. The others give once, few or many, or a class for an expanded clone.

V gene: TRBV5-1; D gene: .; clone size: .; CDR3 protein: CASSPGALASDEQFF
V gene: TRBV7-2; D gene: TRBD2; clone size: .; CDR3 protein: CASSPTSGPYEQYF
V gene: TRBV9; D gene: .; clone size: .; CDR3 protein: CASSVRSGENSPLHF
V gene: TRBV19; D gene: TRBD1; clone size: .; CDR3 protein: CASSIWKVQGADQPQHF
V gene: TRBV10-3; D gene: TRBD1; clone size: .; CDR3 protein: CAIRGAWDRGPEAFF
V gene: TRBV19; D gene: .; clone size: .; CDR3 protein: CASSIRGLNQPQHF
V gene: TRBV5-1; D gene: .; clone size: .; CDR3 protein: CASSPGTLTYEQYF
V gene: TRBV21-1; D gene: .; clone size: .; CDR3 protein: CASSPRERQASLDEQYF
V gene: TRBV3-1/TRBV3-2; D gene: TRBD1; clone size: .; CDR3 protein: CASRRGQGAYEQYF
V gene: TRBV28; D gene: TRBD1; clone size: .; CDR3 protein: CASSPDRGGSEQYF
V gene: TRBV7-2; D gene: TRBD2; clone size: .; CDR3 protein: CASSLGLAGGEHTGELFF
V gene: TRBV4-2; D gene: TRBD1; clone size: few; CDR3 protein: CASSRDRGQGEQYF
V gene: TRBV30; D gene: .; clone size: .; CDR3 protein: CAWSVMKSSQETQYF
V gene: TRBV28; D gene: TRBD1; clone size: .; CDR3 protein: CASSSKTGWRNQPQHF
V gene: TRBV2; D gene: .; clone size: few; CDR3 protein: CASSVRQTNYGYTF
V gene: TRBV13; D gene: .; clone size: .; CDR3 protein: CASSLGLGRDTQYF